This entry lists 10 T cell receptor beta chains sequenced from one sample in a study of shared clonotypes between healthy human individuals. Sequencing used immunoSEQ multiplex PCR; TCRdb keeps in-frame clones, though not all of them. The sample holds some 2.1 million clones, approximately 95% seen once. The material sequenced was naive CD4+ T cells sorted from blood. Subset of the sample: CD45RA+ positively selected. The receptors were sampled from a man aged 18 to 29 in good health.

V usage is TRBV18 and J usage is TRBJ2-3; 9 positions match TRBD2. In germline, CDR1 is KGHSH, CDR2 LQKENI. Trimming at V came to 8 bases and at J to 3 bases, leaving 3 bases not matched to a gene. CDR3 length: 13 residues. As DNA, the CDR3 is TGTGCCAGCCTAGCGGGGACGACAGATACGCAGTATTTT. It encodes CASLAGTTDTQYF.

The rearrangement uses TRBV11-2 and TRBJ2-1; 9 nucleotides line up with TRBD2. Looked up from germline, CDR1 is SGHAT and CDR2 is FQNNGV. The CDR3 totals 16 residues. The ends lost 2 bases at V and 7 bases at J; junction bases unmatched: 9. The CDR3 here is CASSLSAGGPWNEQFF. DNA of the CDR3: TGTGCCAGCAGCTTATCTGCGGGAGGGCCTTGGAATGAGCAGTTCTTC.

For this clone: Since a much larger clone is just one base distant, this may be a read error. V usage is TRBV7-9 and J usage is TRBJ2-7; D unclear. CDR3 size: 12 residues. V lost 4 bases to trimming and J lost 3 bases, with 7 bases between them. CDR1 is SEHNR, CDR2 FQNEAQ, per germline (reference sequence). CDR3 amino acids: CASSSLYYEQYF. CDR3 DNA: TGTGCCAGCAGCTCCCTATACTACGAGCAGTACTTC.

The chain employs TRBV15 and TRBJ2-3; 8 positions match TRBD1. CDR3 length: 14 amino acids. Germline V gene sequence: CDR1 LNHNV, CDR2 YYDKDF (reference sequence). J lost 4 bases, V lost 2 bases, and 2 bases had no gene match. The CDR3: CATSRPTGADTQYF. The CDR3 region has the DNA TGTGCCACCAGCAGACCGACAGGGGCAGATACGCAGTATTTT.

V usage is TRBV5-1 and J usage is TRBJ2-2; D gene ambiguous. The CDR3 spans 15 residues. Germline loops: CDR1 SGHRS, CDR2 YFSETQ. V was cut by 5 bases and J by 1 base, with 12 bases left in between. The CDR3 region is CASRRGPQNTGELFF. CDR3 nucleotide sequence: TGCGCCAGCAGAAGAGGTCCCCAGAACACCGGGGAGCTGTTTTTT.

The V and J genes are TRBV6-5 and TRBJ1-6, with 7 bases fitting TRBD1. Germline lookup yields CDR1 MNHEY and CDR2 SVGAGI. Unmatched junction bases numbered 7, after V lost 6 bases and J lost 11 bases. The CDR3 spans 13 residues. The CDR3 loop is CASRQGKFTPLHF. CDR3 nucleotide sequence: TGTGCCAGCAGACAGGGGAAATTTACACCCCTCCACTTT.

The gene calls are TRBV9 and TRBJ2-1, with 8 bases identical to TRBD2. After removal of 0 bases from V and 7 bases from J, the junction contained 3 bases not matched to a gene. CDR1 is SGDLS, CDR2 YYNGEE, per germline. The CDR3 sequence is 14 residues long. This CDR3 reads CASSVGTSRNEQFF. DNA of the CDR3: TGTGCCAGCAGCGTAGGGACTAGCCGTAATGAGCAGTTCTTC.

This chain uses TRBV5-1 with TRBJ1-1; a weak D match, TRBD1 (6 bases). Germline V gene data show CDR1 as SGHRS and CDR2 as YFSETQ. Trimming pared 4 bases from V and 2 bases from J, leaving 12 bases between. CDR3 size: 14 residues. As DNA, the CDR3 is TGCGCCAGCAGCACGGGACAAGTAAACACTGAAGCTTTCTTT. Protein: CASSTGQVNTEAFF.

The chain recombines TRBV6-1 with TRBJ1-1; TRBD1 might be the D (6 bases). Trimming left V 5 bases short and J 5 bases short, with 12 bases between. Germline CDR1 is MNHNS and CDR2 is SASEGT. This CDR3 is 13 amino acids long. CDR3 sequence (DNA): TGTGCCAGCAGTACGACAGGCGGGACTGAAGCTTTCTTT. Translating gives CASSTTGGTEAFF.

This clone occurred once. The V and J genes are TRBV7-2 and TRBJ2-7; the match to TRBD1 covers 8 bases. Losses at the gene ends were 5 bases for V and 2 bases for J; bases not matched to a gene: 8. Germline CDR1 SGHTA, CDR2 FQGNSA. This CDR3 has 15 amino acids. CDR3 in DNA: TGTGCCAGCAGCGGACAGGGAAAAGGAGCCTACGAGCAGTACTTC. Amino acids: CASSGQGKGAYEQYF.